The 9 T cell receptor beta chains in this list originate from one sample, sequenced in a study of blood T cell repertoires in COVID-19. Sequencing was performed with immunoSEQ multiplex PCR; in TCRdb, only in-frame clones are kept and a portion is missing. The sample lists about 210,000 clones, about 89% seen once, with 4% to 5.5% in the top ten. The specimen was peripheral blood. Every receptor here comes from a middle-aged woman with acute or convalescent COVID-19.

The chain is built from TRBV19 and TRBJ2-3; TRBD1 aligns across 11 bases. Unmatched junction bases numbered 4, after V lost 4 bases and J lost 7 bases. The CDR3 extends over 14 amino acids. Germline lookup yields CDR1 LNHDA and CDR2 SQIVND (reference sequence). CDR3: CASSTGQGANTQYF. Written as DNA, the CDR3 is TGTGCCAGTAGTACAGGACAGGGGGCTAATACGCAGTATTTT.

The chain has TRBV19 and TRBJ1-2, with TRBD1 matching over 12 bases. Germline-derived CDR1 and CDR2 are LNHDA and SQIVND (reference sequence). The CDR3 extends over 16 amino acids. V shed 4 bases, J shed 2 bases, and the junction held 5 bases outside the gene matches. CDR3 sequence reads: CASSKRGQGANYGYTF. The CDR3 DNA reads TGTGCCAGTAGTAAGCGGGGACAGGGGGCAAACTATGGCTACACCTTC.

This chain connects TRBV6-6 to TRBJ1-4, with 7 positions matching TRBD1. Per the germline V gene, CDR1 is MNHNY and CDR2 is SVGAGI (reference sequence). V trimming: 6 bases; J trimming: 1 base; junction bases outside the gene matches: 8. This CDR3 region has 16 residues. The CDR3 bases are TGTGCCAGCAGCCACCGAAACAGGGGAACTAATGAAAAACTGTTTTTT. It is translated as CASSHRNRGTNEKLFF.

The genes are TRBV19 and TRBJ2-2, with 7 bases identical to TRBD2. This CDR3 is built from 19 residues. V lost 2 bases to trimming and J lost 0 bases; unmatched junction nucleotides: 12. Germline V gene data show CDR1 as LNHDA and CDR2 as SQIVND (reference sequence). As DNA, the CDR3 is TGTGCCAGTAGTATAATCGGTGTTTGGGGGGGGGCGAACACCGGGGAGCTGTTTTTT. Translation gives CASSIIGVWGGANTGELFF. Together with reference TRBV19 and TRBJ2-2, the CDR3 gives the full variable domain: DGGITQSPKYLFRKEGQNVTLSCEQNLNHDAMYWYRQDPGQGLRLIYYSQIVNDFQKGDIAEGYSVSREKKESFPLTVTSAQKNPTAFYLCASSIIGVWGGANTGELFFGEGSRLTVL.

This clone was seen more than once but under ten times. The gene calls are TRBV7-2 and TRBJ2-3, with a tentative D call TRBD1 (6 bases). Germline assignment: CDR1 SGHTA and CDR2 FQGNSA. The CDR3 sequence is 17 residues long. V lost 2 bases and J 8 bases, leaving 23 bases between the germline ends. In DNA form, the CDR3 reads TGTGCCAGCAGCTTACTGGGACAAGGGCCCTCAGGTGGTACGCAGTATTTT. Translation: CASSLLGQGPSGGTQYF.

This chain joins TRBV6-4 and TRBJ1-6, with D possibly being TRBD1 (6 bases). Trimming shortened V by 6 bases and J by 0 bases, and 9 bases separated the two germline ends. The CDR3 extends over 15 amino acids. Germline V gene lookup returns CDR1 MRHNA and CDR2 SNTAGT. In DNA, the CDR3 is TGTGCCAGCAGAGAGGACAGCTCCTATAATTCACCCCTCCACTTT. This translates into CASREDSSYNSPLHF.

The rearrangement uses TRBV11-2 and TRBJ1-6; no firm D call. The CDR3 has 15 residues. The V end lost 3 bases, the J end lost 5 bases, and 11 bases lay between the germline ends. CDR1 and CDR2 from the germline V gene are SGHAT and FQNNGV. CDR3 nucleotides: TGTGCCAGCAGCTTCGAGGGATGGAATAATTCACCCCTCCACTTT. Translating it yields CASSFEGWNNSPLHF.

The chain joins TRBV7-9 to TRBJ1-2; D perhaps matches TRBD1 (5 bases). CDR1 is SEHNR and CDR2 is FQNEAQ in the germline V gene (reference sequence). Trimming pared 1 base from V and 5 bases from J, leaving 11 bases between. CDR3 size: 14 residues. The CDR3: CASSLVEGWYGYTF. For the CDR3, the DNA is TGTGCCAGCAGCTTAGTGGAGGGGTGGTATGGCTACACCTTC. The whole variable domain, filled in from reference TRBV7-9 and TRBJ1-2, reads DTGVSQNPRHKITKRGQNVTFRCDPISEHNRLYWYRQTLGQGPEFLTYFQNEAQLEKSRLLSDRFSAERPKGSFSTLEIQRTEQGDSAMYLCASSLVEGWYGYTFGSGTRLTVV.

The chain is built from TRBV10-3 and TRBJ1-1; TRBD1 matches 11 bases. The CDR3 totals 15 residues. V gave up 10 bases and J gave up 3 bases; unmatched junction bases: 10. Germline lookup yields CDR1 ENHRY and CDR2 SYGVKD. The CDR3 DNA follows: TGTGCCACCTCCGGGACAGGGGGTGTGTACACTGAAGCTTTCTTT. Translating it yields CATSGTGGVYTEAFF.